The 9 T cell receptor beta chains in this list originate from one sample, sequenced in a study of blood T cell repertoires in COVID-19. This table comes from immunoSEQ multiplex PCR, and its TCRdb copy is limited to in-frame clones, with some not included. The sample lists around 56,000 clones, 80% to 90% occurring once. Sequenced input: peripheral blood. Receptors originate from a man aged 55-75 years with active or convalescent COVID-19.

The rearrangement links TRBV28 to TRBJ1-5; maybe TRBD1 (6 bases). The CDR3 extends over 14 amino acids. Per germline, CDR1 MDHEN and CDR2 SYDVKM. V lost 7 bases and J 10 bases, leaving 20 bases between the germline ends. DNA for the CDR3: TGTGCCAGCATCGGAGGAGGACAGTCCACTCCCCAGCATTTT. This codes for CASIGGGQSTPQHF.

This clone showed up just a few times. The same CDR3 can be traced to other DNA sequences in this sample. The rearrangement links TRBV6-6 to TRBJ1-5, with D possibly matching TRBD1 (5 bases). The V end was cut by 0 bases, the J end by 7 bases, with 10 bases between. Looked up from germline, CDR1 is MNHNY and CDR2 is SVGAGI (reference sequence). CDR3 length: 14 residues. The CDR3, as DNA: TGTGCCAGCAGTTACTCGGGGGGGACCCAGCCCCAGCATTTT. This sequence encodes CASSYSGGTQPQHF.

For the CDR3, the DNA is TGCGCCAGCAGCTTGGGCACGGAGGGACGGCTTTTGACCGGGGAGCTGTTTTTT. Translating it yields CASSLGTEGRLLTGELFF. This sequence joins TRBV5-1 and TRBJ2-2, with D possibly matching TRBD2 (6 bases). V shed 0 bases and J shed 5 bases, with 20 bases lying between them. CDR1 is SGHRS, CDR2 YFSETQ, per germline. The CDR3 sequence is 18 residues long.

This clone was counted only a few times. The CDR3 region is CASSQSPGTTEAFF. CDR3 coding DNA: TGTGCCAGCAGCCAATCCCCGGGAACCACTGAAGCTTTCTTT. The rearrangement joins TRBV16 to TRBJ1-1; D call uncertain. In germline, CDR1 is KGHSY, CDR2 FQNENV. The CDR3 contains 14 residues. Between the trimmed V and J ends, which lost 0 bases and 4 bases, there was a span of 9 bases.

Only a few counts were recorded for this clone. The CDR3 protein is CASSEANRGANVLTF. CDR3 coding DNA: TGTGCCAGCAGTGAAGCGAATCGGGGGGCCAACGTCCTGACTTTC. The V call is TRBV6-1, the J call TRBJ2-6, with D hard to call. This CDR3 has 15 residues. Germline V gives CDR1 MNHNS, CDR2 SASEGT. V was clipped by 0 bases and J by 4 bases, with 7 bases between them.

V usage is TRBV7-3 and J usage is TRBJ2-3; D ambiguous. The germline V gene encodes CDR1 SGHTA and CDR2 FQGTGA. V lost 1 base, J lost 3 bases, and 14 bases lay in between. The CDR3 is 16 amino acids. CDR3 sequence: CASSLRPLASTDTQYF. The CDR3 DNA reads as TGTGCCAGCAGCTTAAGGCCCCTTGCAAGTACAGATACGCAGTATTTT.

V is TRBV6-6 and J is TRBJ1-4; D perhaps matches TRBD1 (5 bases). The CDR3 is 14 residues long. Trimming took 0 bases from V and 4 from J, leaving 6 bases between them. The V gene's germline CDR1 is MNHNY and CDR2 SVGAGI (reference sequence). The CDR3 DNA is TGTGCCAGCAGTTACTCAGGGGTTAATGAAAAACTGTTTTTT. Encoded protein: CASSYSGVNEKLFF.

This clone was found once. The gene calls are TRBV5-1 and TRBJ1-6; 9 bases line up with TRBD1. CDR3 size: 16 residues. The V and J ends lost 4 bases and 7 bases, in that order; junction bases with no gene match: 9. Germline V lookup: CDR1 SGHRS, CDR2 YFSETQ. CDR3: CASSPTPGQGNSPLHF. The CDR3 nucleotides read TGCGCCAGCAGCCCAACTCCGGGACAGGGCAATTCACCCCTCCACTTT.

The genes are TRBV27 and TRBJ2-2, with TRBD2 identical over 11 bases. CDR1 and CDR2 (germline): MNHEY, SMNVEV (reference sequence). V dropped 5 bases and J dropped 5; count of bases not matched to a gene: 7. The CDR3 sequence is 16 residues long. CDR3 in amino acids: CASSLTSGGLTGELFF. The CDR3 nucleotides are TGTGCCAGCAGTCTAACTAGCGGGGGTCTTACCGGGGAGCTGTTTTTT.